This TCR beta chain derives from a study of cytomegalovirus exposure and HLA in healthy donors. To note about this clone: The antigen is unknown.

Primers included in the PCR were 60 Vbeta and 13 Jbeta primers. The repertoire was sequenced with immunoSEQ multiplex PCR; TCRdb's copy has only in-frame clones and lacks some. The profile covers some 190,000 clones, with less than 80% appearing a single time and 1.5% to 2% taken by the ten largest. Germline values: CDR1 LNHNV, CDR2 YYDKDF (reference sequence). This CDR3 is 17 amino acids long. The junction had 11 bases not matched to a gene; V was cut back by 0 bases and J by 7 bases. Donors showed nominal health when sampled, although they likely had unrecorded immune exposures. Study-wide findings and caveats: Another analysis was done later, and it associated around 17,000 TCR beta sequences with HLA alleles at 0.05 false discovery rate.

The chain is built from TRBV15 and TRBJ2-2; TRBD2 matches 7 bases. The source of this sequence is a man younger than 30 in good health and CMV-seronegative. The sequencing input was PBMCs. CDR3 bases: TGTGCCACCAGCAGAGATCTCAGAGGGAGGGCCATCGGGGAGCTGTTTTTT. Its translation: CATSRDLRGRAIGELFF.